The 21 T cell receptor beta chains presented below share a single source sample, sequenced in a study of control samples from healthy donors and cancer patients. TCRdb's table, derived via immunoSEQ multiplex PCR, lists solely in-frame clones and lacks some. The table lists some 120,000 clones, more than 75% of them singletons. Sequences were obtained from blood. Receptors originate from a man aged 40-49 years in good health.

The genes are TRBV6-2 or TRBV6-3 and TRBJ1-1; 7 bases agree with TRBD1. V trimming: 4 bases; J trimming: 3 bases; junction bases outside the gene matches: 2. Germline V gene lookup returns CDR1 MNHEY and CDR2 SVGEGT. The CDR3 is 13 residues long. The CDR3 protein is CASSLQGYTEAFF. Written as DNA, the CDR3 is TGTGCCAGCAGTTTACAGGGGTACACTGAAGCTTTCTTT.

The genes are TRBV6-6 and TRBJ1-2; D might be TRBD1 (6 bases). Per germline, CDR1 MNHNY and CDR2 SVGAGI (reference sequence). V lost 5 bases and J 4 bases, leaving 23 bases between the germline ends. The length of the CDR3 is 17 residues. CDR3 in DNA: TGTGCCAGCAGTCGTACCGCCACAGGGAAGTCAGGCTATGGCTACACCTTC. It yields the protein CASSRTATGKSGYGYTF.

The chain combines TRBV30 with TRBJ1-3, with D perhaps matching TRBD1 (6 bases). V was clipped by 1 base and J by 2 bases, with 12 bases between them. The CDR3 totals 15 residues. Germline CDR1 and CDR2: GTSNPN and SVGIG (reference sequence). CDR3 residues: CAWSAEGGTGNTIYF. CDR3 in DNA: TGTGCCTGGAGTGCCGAAGGGGGAACTGGAAACACCATATATTTT.

CDR3 DNA: TGTGCCACCAGTGACCCCACAGGGGGACAGGGCAATGAGCAGTTCTTC. This sequence encodes CATSDPTGGQGNEQFF. The V call is TRBV24-1, the J call TRBJ2-1, with TRBD1 matching over 9 bases. The CDR3 length is 16 residues. The ends lost 4 bases at V and 6 bases at J; junction bases unmatched: 9. Germline CDR1 KGHDR, CDR2 SFDVKD.

This rearrangement joins TRBV6-4 to TRBJ2-1, with 11 bases matching TRBD2. Looked up from germline, CDR1 is MRHNA and CDR2 is SNTAGT. This CDR3 is built from 15 residues. The V gene end was trimmed by 3 bases and the J gene end by 8 bases; junction bases not matched to a gene: 6. The CDR3 loop reads CASSERLAGFYEQFF. CDR3 DNA: TGTGCCAGCAGTGAGCGACTAGCGGGGTTTTATGAGCAGTTCTTC.

The rearrangement links TRBV5-6 to TRBJ1-1; D perhaps matches TRBD1 (6 bases). The CDR3 is 17 residues long. Looked up from germline, CDR1 is SGHDT and CDR2 is YYEEEE. The germline V and J ends were trimmed by 1 base and 4 bases, with 20 bases remaining between them. The CDR3 sequence is CASSLSGVVGAGTEAFF. The CDR3 DNA is TGTGCCAGCAGCTTGTCTGGGGTGGTGGGGGCAGGCACTGAAGCTTTCTTT.

The V and J genes are TRBV5-3 and TRBJ1-6; possible D gene TRBD1, 5 bases. TRBV5-3 falls under the ORF class, with uncertain function. V lost 7 bases to trimming and J lost 5 bases, with 16 bases between them. This CDR3 is 15 amino acids long. The CDR3 region is CARSSGGEDNSPLHF. In DNA form, the CDR3 reads TGTGCCAGATCATCTGGAGGGGAGGATAATTCACCCCTCCACTTT.

The chain employs TRBV7-9 and TRBJ1-2; TRBD1 might be the D (6 bases). CDR3 length: 13 amino acids. CDR1 is SEHNR, CDR2 FQNEAQ, per germline (reference sequence). V shed 3 bases and J shed 4 bases, with 9 bases lying between them. CDR3 nucleotides: TGTGCCAGCAGCTTCCGGGGGCTCTATGGCTACACCTTC. This sequence encodes CASSFRGLYGYTF.

The V and J genes are TRBV9 and TRBJ2-3; no reliable D call. Trimming cost V 0 bases and J 5 bases, with 10 bases left between them. Germline V gene sequence: CDR1 SGDLS, CDR2 YYNGEE. The CDR3 is made up of 14 amino acids. The CDR3 DNA is TGTGCCAGCAGCGTAGGAGGTCCCGGAGATACGCAGTATTTT. This codes for CASSVGGPGDTQYF.

The V call is TRBV3-1 (or the pseudogene TRBV3-2), the J call TRBJ2-7; no definite D call. The CDR3 loop spans 14 amino acids. Trimming shortened V by 4 bases and J by 4 bases, and 14 bases separated the two germline ends. Germline V gene sequence: CDR1 LGHDT, CDR2 YNNKEL (reference sequence). The chain's CDR3 is CASSPVVPSYEQYF. For the CDR3, the DNA is TGTGCCAGCAGCCCAGTGGTTCCATCTTACGAGCAGTACTTC.

This chain joins TRBV7-8 and TRBJ2-5; 11 nucleotides align to TRBD2. Germline lookup yields CDR1 SGHVS and CDR2 FQNEAQ. V shed 4 bases and J 1 base; nucleotides not matched to a gene: 8. The CDR3 covers 17 residues. The DNA of the CDR3 is TGTGCCAGCAGCTCGAACAACCTAGCGGGGGGCCAAGAGACCCAGTACTTC. It yields the protein CASSSNNLAGGQETQYF.

This clone was found once. The chain employs TRBV29-1 and TRBJ1-4; TRBD1 aligns across 9 bases. The ends lost 5 bases at V and 5 bases at J; junction bases unmatched: 6. Germline V gene sequence: CDR1 SQVTM, CDR2 ANQGSEA. This CDR3 spans 14 amino acids. The CDR3 sequence: CSVQQGAGNEKLFF. Here the CDR3 DNA reads TGCAGCGTTCAACAGGGGGCCGGCAATGAAAAACTGTTTTTT. Combining the CDR3 with reference TRBV29-1 and TRBJ1-4 gives the whole variable domain SAVISQKPSRDICQRGTSLTIQCQVDSQVTMMFWYRQQPGQSLTLIATANQGSEATYESGFVIDKFPISRPNLTFSTLTVSNMSPEDSSIYLCSVQQGAGNEKLFFGSGTQLSVL.

The chain uses TRBV7-9 and TRBJ2-7; D is unclear. This CDR3 spans 13 amino acids. CDR1 SEHNR and CDR2 FQNEAQ come from the germline V gene (reference sequence). Trimming removed 5 bases at V and 2 bases at J, with 10 bases between. The chain's CDR3 is CASSNRRTYEQYF. The CDR3 nucleotides read TGTGCCAGCAGCAACCGGCGGACCTACGAGCAGTACTTC.

The CDR3 bases are TGTGCCAGCAGCGTAGCGGGGGTAACCTACGAGCAGTACTTC. Translated: CASSVAGVTYEQYF. The rearrangement uses TRBV9 and TRBJ2-7; a weak D match, TRBD2 (6 bases). The ends were cut back, 0 bases at V and 2 bases at J, with 9 bases in the middle. This CDR3 is 14 amino acids long. Per the germline V gene, CDR1 is SGDLS and CDR2 is YYNGEE.

The rearrangement links TRBV6-5 to TRBJ1-1; 7 nucleotides align to TRBD1. There are 14 residues in the CDR3. After removal of 7 bases from V and 6 bases from J, the junction contained 11 bases not matched to a gene. Germline CDR1 MNHEY, CDR2 SVGAGI. The CDR3 sequence is CASKIQGRMSEAFF. DNA of the CDR3: TGTGCCAGCAAGATACAGGGGAGGATGTCTGAAGCTTTCTTT.

The chain carries TRBV29-1 and TRBJ1-2, with D perhaps TRBD1 (5 bases). Germline V CDR1 and CDR2: SQVTM, ANQGSEA. The CDR3 has 13 amino acids. With 6 bases removed from V and 0 bases from J, the gap between germline ends came to 11 bases. CDR3 in DNA: TGCAGCGTGGGGGACCGAGCTAACTATGGCTACACCTTC. Amino acid sequence: CSVGDRANYGYTF.

V gene TRBV5-1 combines with J gene TRBJ1-2, with D perhaps TRBD1 (5 bases). V lost 4 bases to trimming and J lost 3 bases, with 7 bases between them. CDR3 length equals 12 residues. CDR1 and CDR2 (germline): SGHRS, YFSETQ. In DNA form, the CDR3 reads TGCGCCAGCAGCCCGGGACACTATGGCTACACCTTC. Translated, it gives CASSPGHYGYTF.

The chain carries TRBV18 and TRBJ2-3; 11 nucleotides agree with TRBD2. In germline, CDR1 is KGHSH, CDR2 LQKENI. J gave up 7 bases and V 10 bases, and 13 bases lay outside the gene matches. The CDR3 has 15 residues. The CDR3 DNA sequence: TGTGCCACTACTGCGGGACTAGCGGAGGCAAATACGCAGTATTTT. This sequence encodes CATTAGLAEANTQYF.

In its sample, this clone was seen a few times. CDR3 sequence reads: CASSGGVINEQYF. The CDR3, as DNA: TGCGCCAGCAGTGGGGGGGTAATCAACGAGCAGTACTTC. The V call is TRBV10-1, the J call TRBJ2-7; TRBD2 is a possible D gene (6 bases). Trimming shortened V by 4 bases and J by 5 bases, and 12 bases separated the two germline ends. From germline, CDR1 is WNHNN and CDR2 SYGVQD (reference sequence). The CDR3 spans 13 residues.

The V and J genes are TRBV29-1 and TRBJ1-2; TRBD1 aligns across 11 bases. Germline lookup yields CDR1 SQVTM and CDR2 ANQGSEA. Trimming at V came to 4 bases and at J to 0 bases, leaving 7 bases not matched to a gene. This CDR3 comprises 16 residues. CDR3 protein: CSVVGTGGLANYGYTF. The CDR3 bases are TGCAGCGTTGTAGGGACAGGGGGTTTGGCTAACTATGGCTACACCTTC. Full variable domain (missing parts from reference TRBV29-1 and TRBJ1-2): SAVISQKPSRDICQRGTSLTIQCQVDSQVTMMFWYRQQPGQSLTLIATANQGSEATYESGFVIDKFPISRPNLTFSTLTVSNMSPEDSSIYLCSVVGTGGLANYGYTFGSGTRLTVV.

V and J are TRBV7-9 and TRBJ1-1; no clear D. The germline V gene has CDR1 SEHNR and CDR2 FQNEAQ (reference sequence). With 5 bases removed from V and 6 bases from J, the gap between germline ends came to 16 bases. CDR3 size: 14 residues. CDR3 amino acids: CASSVGSLPPEAFF. In DNA form, the CDR3 reads TGTGCCAGCAGCGTAGGGTCTTTACCACCTGAAGCTTTCTTT.